Below are 23 T cell receptor beta chains sequenced from a single sample in a study of OX40 agonist ivuxolimab in advanced cancers. Data came from immunoSEQ multiplex PCR; TCRdb stores just in-frame clones and leaves some out. The sample has roughly 70,000 clones, 70% to 90% seen once; the top ten hold roughly 8.2%. This sample comprised CD4+ or CD8+ T cells sorted from blood, obtained in a trial of the OX40 agonist ivuxolimab. These receptors originate from an adult with an advanced solid tumor such as melanoma, head and neck, liver or kidney cancer.

This clone was detected once. The chain combines TRBV5-1 with TRBJ2-7, with D hard to call. CDR3 length: 16 residues. Between the trimmed V and J ends, which lost 0 bases and 2 bases, there was a span of 15 bases. Germline V gene data show CDR1 as SGHRS and CDR2 as YFSETQ. The CDR3 bases are TGCGCCAGCAGCTTGGGTTTCAGAGCTTCGACCTACGAGCAGTACTTC. This encodes CASSLGFRASTYEQYF.

V gene TRBV28 combines with J gene TRBJ2-7; 11 bases map to TRBD1. CDR1 is MDHEN, CDR2 SYDVKM, per germline. Trimming removed 6 bases from V and 6 bases from J; junction bases left unmatched: 13. This CDR3 is built from 16 residues. The CDR3 here is CASSSTGTGGPIEQYF. In DNA form, the CDR3 reads TGTGCCAGCAGCTCAACCGGGACAGGGGGGCCGATCGAGCAGTACTTC.

The chain has TRBV7-9 and TRBJ1-4; no clear D. Trimming removed 8 bases from V and 8 bases from J, with 15 bases in between. Per the germline V gene, CDR1 is SEHNR and CDR2 is FQNEAQ (reference sequence). The CDR3 spans 13 residues. The CDR3 here is CASGRSVGEKLFF. The CDR3 coding sequence is TGTGCCAGCGGTAGGAGTGTTGGGGAAAAACTGTTTTTT.

The chain carries TRBV7-8 and TRBJ1-5; D may be TRBD1 (6 bases). Germline CDR1 is SGHVS and CDR2 is FQNEAQ. The CDR3 is 16 residues long. Trimming left V 5 bases short and J 7 bases short, with 21 bases between. CDR3 loop: CASSPAIRGGLQPQHF. CDR3 sequence (DNA): TGTGCCAGCAGCCCGGCGATCAGGGGAGGCCTCCAGCCCCAGCATTTT. The entire variable domain, with the rest obtained from reference TRBV7-8 and TRBJ1-5, is as follows: GAGVSQSPRYKVAKRGQDVALRCDPISGHVSLFWYQQALGQGPEFLTYFQNEAQLDKSGLPSDRFFAERPEGSVSTLKIQRTQQEDSAVYLCASSPAIRGGLQPQHFGDGTRLSIL.

The chain uses TRBV7-2 and TRBJ2-2; D may be TRBD2 (6 bases). With 5 bases removed from V and 5 bases from J, the gap between germline ends came to 15 bases. Germline lookup yields CDR1 SGHTA and CDR2 FQGNSA. CDR3 size: 15 residues. CDR3 protein: CASSPRDWGTGELFF. The CDR3 nucleotides read TGTGCCAGCAGCCCCCGGGACTGGGGAACCGGGGAGCTGTTTTTT.

The V call is TRBV18, the J call TRBJ2-7, with D possibly matching TRBD1 (6 bases). The CDR3 runs 15 residues. V was cut by 0 bases and J by 2 bases, with 11 bases left in between. From germline, CDR1 is KGHSH and CDR2 LQKENI. Written as DNA, the CDR3 is TGTGCCAGCTCACCACCGTTAGGGGGTACCTACGAGCAGTACTTC. The encoded protein is CASSPPLGGTYEQYF.

The rearrangement links TRBV5-1 to TRBJ2-3; no definite D call. Trimming pared 9 bases from V and 4 bases from J, leaving 15 bases between. The germline gives CDR1 SGHRS, CDR2 YFSETQ. CDR3 length: 13 amino acids. In DNA form, the CDR3 reads TGCGCCACCTCGAATGGACGGGCAGATACGCAGTATTTT. Its protein is CATSNGRADTQYF.

The CDR3, as DNA: TGCGCCAGTACGCTGGAATCTGGGAGCACAGATACGCAGTATTTT. Amino acids: CASTLESGSTDTQYF. The V and J genes are TRBV5-1 and TRBJ2-3; the D is unclear. Between the trimmed V and J ends, which lost 8 bases and 0 bases, there was a span of 16 bases. CDR3 length equals 15 residues. Germline-derived CDR1 and CDR2 are SGHRS and YFSETQ. The full variable domain, in which reference TRBV5-1 and TRBJ2-3 provide the parts outside the CDR3, is KAGVTQTPRYLIKTRGQQVTLSCSPISGHRSVSWYQQTPGQGLQFLFEYFSETQRNKGNFPGRFSGRQFSNSRSEMNVSTLELGDSALYLCASTLESGSTDTQYFGPGTRLTVL.

This chain uses TRBV4-3 with TRBJ2-2; D is perhaps TRBD2 (7 bases). Trimming stripped 0 bases from V and 4 bases from J, with 12 bases between. The CDR3 runs to 16 residues. In germline, CDR1 is LGHNA, CDR2 YSLEER. CDR3: CASSQEEGGRTGELFF. CDR3 nucleotides: TGCGCCAGCAGCCAAGAAGAGGGGGGGCGCACCGGGGAGCTGTTTTTT.

The chain has TRBV20-1 and TRBJ1-2; no reliable D call. Germline lookup yields CDR1 DFQATT and CDR2 SNEGSKA (reference sequence). V was pared by 1 base and J by 5 bases, with 5 bases between. The CDR3 is 11 residues long. The CDR3 nucleotides are TGCAGTGCTAGAGTTGCATATGGCTACACCTTC. This codes for CSARVAYGYTF.

The CDR3 DNA sequence: TGTGCCAGCAGTACCTTTGGCCAGGGTGGAAACACCATATATTTT. Translated, it gives CASSTFGQGGNTIYF. The chain joins TRBV6-1 to TRBJ1-3; possible D gene TRBD1, 5 bases. Germline assignment: CDR1 MNHNS and CDR2 SASEGT. The CDR3 loop spans 15 amino acids. V lost 5 bases and J 3 bases, leaving 14 bases between the germline ends.

The chain uses TRBV5-4 and TRBJ2-7; D might be TRBD1 (6 bases). The V gene's germline CDR1 is SGHNT and CDR2 YYREEE (reference sequence). The length of the CDR3 is 14 residues. V lost 2 bases to trimming and J lost 2 bases, with 11 bases between them. The DNA of the CDR3 is TGTGCCAGCAGCTTAGATCCAGGGGCCTACGAGCAGTACTTC. It codes for CASSLDPGAYEQYF.

The J gene is TRBJ1-4, the V gene TRBV5-4; D possibly corresponds to TRBD1 (6 bases). The CDR3 contains 14 residues. The germline V and J ends were trimmed by 3 bases and 8 bases, with 14 bases remaining between them. Germline CDR1 SGHNT, CDR2 YYREEE (reference sequence). The CDR3 here is CASSSGGGDEKLFF. CDR3 bases: TGTGCCAGCAGCTCCGGGGGCGGGGACGAAAAACTGTTTTTT.

The chain uses TRBV9 and TRBJ2-5, with 7 bases identical to TRBD2. This CDR3 contains 14 residues. Looked up from germline, CDR1 is SGDLS and CDR2 is YYNGEE. The ends lost 0 bases at V and 4 bases at J; junction bases unmatched: 3. The chain's CDR3 is CASSVGGGRETQYF. Here the CDR3 DNA reads TGTGCCAGCAGCGTAGGCGGGGGACGAGAGACCCAGTACTTC.

The chain uses TRBV28 and TRBJ2-3, with D perhaps being TRBD1 or TRBD2 (5 bases each). CDR3 size: 15 residues. V lost 3 bases and J 2 bases, leaving 12 bases between the germline ends. Germline V lookup: CDR1 MDHEN, CDR2 SYDVKM. CDR3 sequence: CASSFSGTNTDTQYF. DNA of the CDR3: TGTGCCAGCAGTTTCTCCGGGACCAACACAGATACGCAGTATTTT.

This chain connects TRBV29-1 to TRBJ1-1; TRBD1 matches 8 bases. The CDR3 consists of 13 residues. Per the germline V gene, CDR1 is SQVTM and CDR2 is ANQGSEA. V lost 5 bases and J lost 11; bases outside the gene matches: 13. DNA for the CDR3: TGCAGCGTTATGGACAGGGTTTACGGTGGGGCTTTCTTT. It codes for CSVMDRVYGGAFF.

The V and J genes are TRBV7-6 and TRBJ2-7, with TRBD1 matching 9 bases. Looked up from germline, CDR1 is SGHVS and CDR2 is FNYEAQ. This CDR3 spans 17 amino acids. Trimming at V came to 5 bases and at J to 0 bases, leaving 11 bases not matched to a gene. The chain's CDR3 is CASSALLQGATSYEQYF. CDR3 nucleotides: TGTGCCAGCAGCGCCCTCTTACAGGGGGCGACCTCCTACGAGCAGTACTTC.

The genes are TRBV11-2 and TRBJ1-6; D call uncertain. This CDR3 region has 16 residues. CDR1 is SGHAT and CDR2 is FQNNGV in the germline V gene. V lost 1 base and J lost 0, with 7 bases in between. The CDR3 spells CASSLVTSSYNSPLHF. The CDR3, as DNA: TGTGCCAGCAGCTTAGTTACTAGCTCCTATAATTCACCCCTCCACTTT.

The chain joins TRBV7-2 to TRBJ1-4; the D gene is possibly TRBD1 (6 bases). Germline V gives CDR1 SGHTA, CDR2 FQGNSA. The germline V and J ends were trimmed by 5 bases and 2 bases, with 15 bases remaining between them. The CDR3 spans 16 residues. The CDR3 protein is CASSLSTGFTNEKLFF. The CDR3 DNA reads TGTGCCAGCAGCCTTTCCACAGGGTTCACTAATGAAAAACTGTTTTTT.

The gene calls are TRBV7-9 and TRBJ1-1; the D gene is possibly TRBD1 (5 bases). Trimming took 5 bases from V and 8 from J, leaving 21 bases between them. Germline CDR1 reads SEHNR; CDR2 reads FQNEAQ (reference sequence). The CDR3 spans 15 residues. CDR3 loop: CASSQPGGAQVEAFF. CDR3 sequence (DNA): TGTGCCAGCAGCCAACCGGGCGGGGCACAGGTGGAAGCTTTCTTT.

V and J are TRBV19 and TRBJ1-6; 9 bases align to TRBD1. The CDR3 is 16 residues long. Germline V gives CDR1 LNHDA, CDR2 SQIVND (reference sequence). The junction had 10 bases not matched to a gene; V was cut back by 5 bases and J by 8 bases. The CDR3 sequence is CASSPDRGNAYSPLHF. Written as DNA, the CDR3 is TGTGCCAGTAGTCCCGACAGGGGGAACGCCTATTCACCCCTCCACTTT.

This chain connects TRBV7-8 to TRBJ1-1; D ambiguous. V gave up 3 bases and J gave up 1 base, with 15 bases separating them. Germline assignment: CDR1 SGHVS and CDR2 FQNEAQ. This CDR3 spans 16 amino acids. The CDR3 DNA reads as TGTGCCAGCAGCTTTGGTGTAGGTAGAGGGAACACTGAAGCTTTCTTT. Translation: CASSFGVGRGNTEAFF.

The chain couples TRBV6-1 to TRBJ1-1, with D perhaps TRBD1 (5 bases). Germline CDR1 and CDR2: MNHNS and SASEGT. The CDR3 extends over 13 amino acids. With 6 bases removed from V and 0 bases from J, the gap between germline ends came to 8 bases. For the CDR3, the DNA is TGTGCCAGCAGCGGGACGGTGAACACTGAAGCTTTCTTT. As protein: CASSGTVNTEAFF.